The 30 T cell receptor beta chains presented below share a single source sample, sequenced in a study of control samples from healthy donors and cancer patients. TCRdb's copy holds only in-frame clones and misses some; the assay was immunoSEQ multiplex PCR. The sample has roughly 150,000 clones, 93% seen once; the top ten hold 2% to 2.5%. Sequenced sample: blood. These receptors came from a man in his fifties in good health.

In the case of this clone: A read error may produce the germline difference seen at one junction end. In DNA form, the CDR3 reads TGTGCTAGCAGCCTGGAACGGGGCAAGACCCAGTACTTC. This sequence encodes CASSLERGKTQYF. The chain is built from TRBV7-7 and TRBJ2-5; the D call may be TRBD1 or TRBD2 (5 bases each). Germline V gene data show CDR1 as SSHAT and CDR2 as FNYEAQ (reference sequence). This CDR3 region has 13 residues.

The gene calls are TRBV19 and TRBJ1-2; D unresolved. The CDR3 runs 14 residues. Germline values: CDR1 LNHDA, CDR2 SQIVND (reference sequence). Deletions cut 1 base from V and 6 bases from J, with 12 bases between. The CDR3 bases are TGTGCCAGTAGTATAGTAGGCGGTGACCATGGCTACACCTTC. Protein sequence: CASSIVGGDHGYTF.

The CDR3 region is CASSPDSYNEKLFF. Written as DNA, the CDR3 is TGCGCCAGCAGCCCGGACAGCTATAATGAAAAACTGTTTTTT. The J gene is TRBJ1-4, the V gene TRBV5-1, with a weak D call TRBD1 (6 bases). Germline-derived CDR1 and CDR2 are SGHRS and YFSETQ. V was trimmed by 4 bases and J by 4 bases, leaving 11 bases between them. The length of the CDR3 is 14 residues.

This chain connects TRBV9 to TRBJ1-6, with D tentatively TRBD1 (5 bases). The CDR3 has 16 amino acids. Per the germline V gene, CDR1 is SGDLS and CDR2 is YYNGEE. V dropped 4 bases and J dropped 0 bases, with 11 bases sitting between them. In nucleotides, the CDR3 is TGTGCCAGCAGCCCAGGCGGGGGCTCCTATAATTCACCCCTCCACTTT. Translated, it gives CASSPGGGSYNSPLHF.

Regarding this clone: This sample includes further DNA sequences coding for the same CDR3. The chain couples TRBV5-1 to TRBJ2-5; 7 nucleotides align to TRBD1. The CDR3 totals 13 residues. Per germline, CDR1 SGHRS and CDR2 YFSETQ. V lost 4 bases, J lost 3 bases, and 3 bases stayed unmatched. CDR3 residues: CASSAGTEETQYF. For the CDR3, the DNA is TGCGCCAGCAGCGCCGGGACAGAAGAGACCCAGTACTTC.

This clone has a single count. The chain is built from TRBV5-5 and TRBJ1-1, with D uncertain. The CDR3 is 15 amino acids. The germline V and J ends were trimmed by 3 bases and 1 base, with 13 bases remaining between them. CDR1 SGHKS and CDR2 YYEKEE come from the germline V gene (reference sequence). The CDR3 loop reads CASSWGTGGNTEAFF. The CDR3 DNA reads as TGTGCCAGCAGCTGGGGAACGGGCGGGAACACTGAAGCTTTCTTT.

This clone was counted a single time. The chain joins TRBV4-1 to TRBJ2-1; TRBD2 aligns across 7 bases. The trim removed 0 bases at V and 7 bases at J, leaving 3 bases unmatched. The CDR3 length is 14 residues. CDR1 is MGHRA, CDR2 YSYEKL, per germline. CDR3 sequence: CASSQDGTINEQFF. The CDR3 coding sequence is TGCGCCAGCAGCCAAGATGGGACTATAAATGAGCAGTTCTTC.

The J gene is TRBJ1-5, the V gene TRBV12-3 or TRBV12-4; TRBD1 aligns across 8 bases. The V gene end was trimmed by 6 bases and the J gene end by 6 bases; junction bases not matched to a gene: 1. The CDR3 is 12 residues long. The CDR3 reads CASRDRVQPQHF. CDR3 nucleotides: TGTGCCAGCAGGGACAGGGTTCAGCCCCAGCATTTT.

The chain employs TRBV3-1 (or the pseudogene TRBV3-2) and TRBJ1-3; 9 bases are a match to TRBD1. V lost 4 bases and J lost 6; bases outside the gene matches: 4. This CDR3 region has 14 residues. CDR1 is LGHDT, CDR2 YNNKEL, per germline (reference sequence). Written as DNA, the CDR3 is TGTGCCAGCAGCCGCAGGACAGGGGCAAACACCATATATTTT. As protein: CASSRRTGANTIYF.

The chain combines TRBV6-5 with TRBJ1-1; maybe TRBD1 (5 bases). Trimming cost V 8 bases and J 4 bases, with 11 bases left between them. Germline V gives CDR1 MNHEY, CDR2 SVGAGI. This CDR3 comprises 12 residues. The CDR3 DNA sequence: TGTGCCAGCTTCAGGGTGAGCACTGAAGCTTTCTTT. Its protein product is CASFRVSTEAFF.

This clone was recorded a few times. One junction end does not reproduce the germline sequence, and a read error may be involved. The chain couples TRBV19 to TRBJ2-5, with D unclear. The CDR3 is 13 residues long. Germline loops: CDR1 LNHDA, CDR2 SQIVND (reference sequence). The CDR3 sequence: CATSIGALETQYF. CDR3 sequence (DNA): TGTGCCACTAGTATAGGTGCCCTCGAGACCCAGTACTTC.

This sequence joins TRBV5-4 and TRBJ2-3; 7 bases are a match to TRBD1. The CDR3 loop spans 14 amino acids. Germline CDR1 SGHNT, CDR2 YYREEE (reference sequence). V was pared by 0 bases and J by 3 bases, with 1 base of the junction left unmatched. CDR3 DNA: TGTGCCAGCAGCTTGGACAGGGGAACAGATACGCAGTATTTT. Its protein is CASSLDRGTDTQYF.

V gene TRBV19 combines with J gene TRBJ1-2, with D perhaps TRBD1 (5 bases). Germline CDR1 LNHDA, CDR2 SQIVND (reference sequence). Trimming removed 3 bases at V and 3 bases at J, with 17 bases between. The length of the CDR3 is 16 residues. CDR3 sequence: CASSIGRPRGHYGYTF. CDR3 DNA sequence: TGTGCCAGTAGTATCGGTCGGCCCCGGGGACACTATGGCTACACCTTC.

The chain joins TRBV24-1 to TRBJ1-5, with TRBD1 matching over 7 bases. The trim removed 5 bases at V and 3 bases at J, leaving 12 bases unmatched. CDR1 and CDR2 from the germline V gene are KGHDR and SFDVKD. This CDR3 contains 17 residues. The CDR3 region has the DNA TGTGCCACCAGTGGGGCCCAAGGGGGACAGACCAATCAGCCCCAGCATTTT. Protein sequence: CATSGAQGGQTNQPQHF.

The chain's CDR3 is CASSLGQRGGTGELFF. CDR3 in DNA: TGTGCCAGCAGCTTGGGGCAGAGGGGTGGGACCGGGGAGCTGTTTTTT. The chain is built from TRBV5-4 and TRBJ2-2; the D call may be TRBD1 or TRBD2 (5 bases each). Germline CDR1 reads SGHNT; CDR2 reads YYREEE (reference sequence). The V end lost 0 bases, the J end lost 5 bases, and 14 bases lay between the germline ends. CDR3 length: 16 amino acids. The full variable domain, completed using reference TRBV5-4 and TRBJ2-2, is ETGVTQSPTHLIKTRGQQVTLRCSSQSGHNTVSWYQQALGQGPQFIFQYYREEENGRGNFPPRFSGLQFPNYSSELNVNALELDDSALYLCASSLGQRGGTGELFFGEGSRLTVL.

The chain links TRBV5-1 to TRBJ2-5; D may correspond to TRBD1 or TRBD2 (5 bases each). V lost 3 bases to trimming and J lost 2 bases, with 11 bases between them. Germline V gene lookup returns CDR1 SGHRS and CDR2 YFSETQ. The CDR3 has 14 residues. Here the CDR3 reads CASSYMGVQETQYF. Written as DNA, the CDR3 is TGCGCCAGCAGCTACATGGGGGTACAAGAGACCCAGTACTTC.

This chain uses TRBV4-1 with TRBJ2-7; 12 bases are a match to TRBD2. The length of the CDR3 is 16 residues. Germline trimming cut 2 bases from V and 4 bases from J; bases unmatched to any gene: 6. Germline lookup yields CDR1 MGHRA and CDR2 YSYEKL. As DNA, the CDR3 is TGCGCCAGCAGCCAACCCTCTCTAGCGGGAGGGTACGAGCAGTACTTC. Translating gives CASSQPSLAGGYEQYF.

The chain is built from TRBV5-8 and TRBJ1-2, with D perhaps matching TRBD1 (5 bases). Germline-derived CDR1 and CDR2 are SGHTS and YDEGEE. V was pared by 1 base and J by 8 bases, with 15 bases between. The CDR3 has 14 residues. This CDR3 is CASSLPRGARGYTF. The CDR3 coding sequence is TGTGCCAGCAGCTTGCCTAGGGGCGCCAGGGGCTACACCTTC.

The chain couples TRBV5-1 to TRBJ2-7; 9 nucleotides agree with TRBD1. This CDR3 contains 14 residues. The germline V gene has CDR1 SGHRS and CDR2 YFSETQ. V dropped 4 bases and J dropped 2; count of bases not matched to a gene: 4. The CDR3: CASSIRQGAYEQYF. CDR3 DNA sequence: TGCGCCAGCAGCATAAGACAGGGGGCCTACGAGCAGTACTTC.

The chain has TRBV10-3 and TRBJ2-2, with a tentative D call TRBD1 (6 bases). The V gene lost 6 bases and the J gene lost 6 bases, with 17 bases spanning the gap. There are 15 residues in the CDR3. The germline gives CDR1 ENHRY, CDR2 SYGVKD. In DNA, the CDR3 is TGTGCCATCAGCCCCCAAGGGGGTTTCCCCGGGGAGCTGTTTTTT. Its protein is CAISPQGGFPGELFF.

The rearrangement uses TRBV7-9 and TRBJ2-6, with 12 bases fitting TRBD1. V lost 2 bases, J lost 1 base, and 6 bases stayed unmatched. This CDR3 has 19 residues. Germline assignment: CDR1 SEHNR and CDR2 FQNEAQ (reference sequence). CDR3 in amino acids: CASSLRGTGGRSGANVLTF. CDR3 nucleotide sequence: TGTGCCAGCAGCTTAAGAGGGACAGGGGGCAGGTCTGGGGCCAACGTCCTGACTTTC.

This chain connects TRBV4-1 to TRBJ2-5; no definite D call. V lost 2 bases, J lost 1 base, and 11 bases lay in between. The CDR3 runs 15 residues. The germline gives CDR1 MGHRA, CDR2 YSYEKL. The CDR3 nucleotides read TGCGCCAGCAGCCAACGGATTCCAAGCCAAGAGACCCAGTACTTC. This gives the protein CASSQRIPSQETQYF.

CDR3 amino acids: CASSLNGLFSYGYTF. The CDR3 nucleotides are TGTGCCAGCAGTTTGAACGGACTCTTCTCCTATGGCTACACCTTC. The chain has TRBV28 and TRBJ1-2; D uncertain. This CDR3 has 15 amino acids. Deletions cut 3 bases from V and 4 bases from J, with 15 bases between. CDR1 is MDHEN, CDR2 SYDVKM, per germline.

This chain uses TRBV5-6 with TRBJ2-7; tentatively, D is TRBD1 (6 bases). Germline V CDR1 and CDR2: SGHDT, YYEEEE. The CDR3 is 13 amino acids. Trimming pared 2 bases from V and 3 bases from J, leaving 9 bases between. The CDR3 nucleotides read TGTGCCAGCAGCTTCACAGGGCTCTACGAGCAGTACTTC. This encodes CASSFTGLYEQYF.

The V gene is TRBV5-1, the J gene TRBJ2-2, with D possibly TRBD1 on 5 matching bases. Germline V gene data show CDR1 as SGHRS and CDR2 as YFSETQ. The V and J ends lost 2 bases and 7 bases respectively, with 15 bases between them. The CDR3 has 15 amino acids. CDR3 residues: CASSLLGRFVGELFF. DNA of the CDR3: TGCGCCAGCAGCTTATTGGGGCGGTTTGTCGGGGAGCTGTTTTTT.

In DNA, the CDR3 is TGTGCCAGCAGTGAGGTCCCGGGCTCCTTGGTGTTCTTC. Translating it yields CASSEVPGSLVFF. The V call is TRBV6-1, the J call TRBJ2-1; D unclear. V lost 3 bases and J lost 15, with 18 bases in between. Per the germline V gene, CDR1 is MNHNS and CDR2 is SASEGT. This CDR3 is built from 13 residues.

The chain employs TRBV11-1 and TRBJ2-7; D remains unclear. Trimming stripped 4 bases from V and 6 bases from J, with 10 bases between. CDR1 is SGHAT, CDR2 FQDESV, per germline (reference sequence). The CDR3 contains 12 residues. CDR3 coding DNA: TGTGCCAGCAGCTACGAGAAACCCGAGCAGTACTTC. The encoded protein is CASSYEKPEQYF.

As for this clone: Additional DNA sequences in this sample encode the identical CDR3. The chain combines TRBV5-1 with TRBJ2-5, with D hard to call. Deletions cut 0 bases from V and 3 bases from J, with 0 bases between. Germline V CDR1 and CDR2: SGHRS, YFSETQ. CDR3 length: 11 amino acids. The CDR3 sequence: CASSLEETQYF. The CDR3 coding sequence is TGCGCCAGCAGCTTGGAAGAGACCCAGTACTTC. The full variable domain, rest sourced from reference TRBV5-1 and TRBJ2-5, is KAGVTQTPRYLIKTRGQQVTLSCSPISGHRSVSWYQQTPGQGLQFLFEYFSETQRNKGNFPGRFSGRQFSNSRSEMNVSTLELGDSALYLCASSLEETQYFGPGTRLLVL.

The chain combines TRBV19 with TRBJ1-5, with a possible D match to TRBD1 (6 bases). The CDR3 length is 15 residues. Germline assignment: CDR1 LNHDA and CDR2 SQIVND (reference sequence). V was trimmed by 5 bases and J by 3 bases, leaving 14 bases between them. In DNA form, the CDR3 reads TGTGCCAGTAGTTCCGAGGGGGTGGACAATCAGCCCCAGCATTTT. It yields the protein CASSSEGVDNQPQHF. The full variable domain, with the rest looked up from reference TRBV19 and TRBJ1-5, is DGGITQSPKYLFRKEGQNVTLSCEQNLNHDAMYWYRQDPGQGLRLIYYSQIVNDFQKGDIAEGYSVSREKKESFPLTVTSAQKNPTAFYLCASSSEGVDNQPQHFGDGTRLSIL.

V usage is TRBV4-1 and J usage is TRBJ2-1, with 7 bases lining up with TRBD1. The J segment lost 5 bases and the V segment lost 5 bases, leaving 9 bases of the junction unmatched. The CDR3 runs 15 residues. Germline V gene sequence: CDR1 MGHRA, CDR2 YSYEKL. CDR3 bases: TGCGCCAGCAGCTCCCCTAGGGGGCTCGACAATGAGCAGTTCTTC. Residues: CASSSPRGLDNEQFF.